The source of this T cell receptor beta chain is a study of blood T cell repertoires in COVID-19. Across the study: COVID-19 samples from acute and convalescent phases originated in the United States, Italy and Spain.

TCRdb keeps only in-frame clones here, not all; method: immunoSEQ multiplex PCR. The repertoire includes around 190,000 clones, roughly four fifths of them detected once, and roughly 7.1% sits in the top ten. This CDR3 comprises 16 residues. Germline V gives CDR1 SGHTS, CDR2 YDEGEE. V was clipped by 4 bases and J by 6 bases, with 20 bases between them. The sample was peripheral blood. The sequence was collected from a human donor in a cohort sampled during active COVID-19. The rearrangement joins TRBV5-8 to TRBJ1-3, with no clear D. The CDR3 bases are TGTGCCAGCAGCGCCAGAGGAGCTCTGGGTGTAAACACCATATATTTT. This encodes CASSARGALGVNTIYF.